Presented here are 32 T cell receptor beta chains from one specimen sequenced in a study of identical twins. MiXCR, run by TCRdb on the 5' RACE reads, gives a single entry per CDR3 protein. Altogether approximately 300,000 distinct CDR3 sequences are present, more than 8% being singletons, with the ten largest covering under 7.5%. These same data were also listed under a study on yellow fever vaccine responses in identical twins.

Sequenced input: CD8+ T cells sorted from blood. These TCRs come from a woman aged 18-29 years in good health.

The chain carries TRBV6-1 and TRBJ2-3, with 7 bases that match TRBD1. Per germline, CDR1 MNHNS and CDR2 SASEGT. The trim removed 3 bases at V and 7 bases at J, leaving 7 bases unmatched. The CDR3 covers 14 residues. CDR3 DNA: TGTGCCAGCAGTGAGTCAAAACAGGGGAATACGCAGTATTTT. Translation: CASSESKQGNTQYF.

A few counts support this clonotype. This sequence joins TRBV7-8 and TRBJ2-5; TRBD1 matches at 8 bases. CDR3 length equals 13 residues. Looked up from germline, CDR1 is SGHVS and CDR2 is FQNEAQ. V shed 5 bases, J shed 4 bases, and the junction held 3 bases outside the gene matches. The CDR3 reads CASSKTGGETQYF. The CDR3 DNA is TGTGCCAGCAGCAAAACAGGGGGAGAGACCCAGTACTTC. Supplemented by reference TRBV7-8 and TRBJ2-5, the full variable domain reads GAGVSQSPRYKVAKRGQDVALRCDPISGHVSLFWYQQALGQGPEFLTYFQNEAQLDKSGLPSDRFFAERPEGSVSTLKIQRTQQEDSAVYLCASSKTGGETQYFGPGTRLLVL.

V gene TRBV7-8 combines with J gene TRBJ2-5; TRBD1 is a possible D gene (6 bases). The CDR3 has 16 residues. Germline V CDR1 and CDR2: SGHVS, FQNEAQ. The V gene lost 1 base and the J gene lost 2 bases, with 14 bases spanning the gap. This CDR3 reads CASSLGGPGFQETQYF. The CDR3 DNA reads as TGTGCCAGCAGCTTAGGGGGGCCAGGGTTTCAAGAGACCCAGTACTTC.

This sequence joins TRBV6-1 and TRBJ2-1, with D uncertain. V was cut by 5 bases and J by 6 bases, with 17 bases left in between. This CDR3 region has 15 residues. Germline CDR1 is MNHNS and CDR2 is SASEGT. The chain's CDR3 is CASSLSQYISNEQFF. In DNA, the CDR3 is TGTGCCAGCAGTCTGAGTCAGTATATCTCCAATGAGCAGTTCTTC.

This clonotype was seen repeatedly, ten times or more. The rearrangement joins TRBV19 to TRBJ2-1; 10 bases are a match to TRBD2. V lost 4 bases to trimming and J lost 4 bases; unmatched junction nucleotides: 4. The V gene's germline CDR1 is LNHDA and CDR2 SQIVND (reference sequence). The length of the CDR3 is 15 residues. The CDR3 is CASSTVAGGYNEQFF. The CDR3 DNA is TGTGCCAGTAGTACAGTAGCGGGGGGATACAATGAGCAGTTCTTC.

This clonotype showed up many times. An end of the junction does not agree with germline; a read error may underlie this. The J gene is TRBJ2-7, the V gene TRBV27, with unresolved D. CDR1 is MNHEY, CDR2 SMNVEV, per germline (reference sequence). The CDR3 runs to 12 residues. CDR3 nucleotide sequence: TGCGCCAGCAGCCCCCGAGGTGGCGAGCAGTACTTC. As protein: CASSPRGGEQYF.

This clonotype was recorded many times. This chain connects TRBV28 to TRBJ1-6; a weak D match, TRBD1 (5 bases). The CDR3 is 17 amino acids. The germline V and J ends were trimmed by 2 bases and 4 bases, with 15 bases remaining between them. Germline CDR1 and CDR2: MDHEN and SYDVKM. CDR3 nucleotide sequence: TGTGCCAGCAGTTTAGGGTATGGAGGGGATTATAATTCACCCCTCCACTTT. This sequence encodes CASSLGYGGDYNSPLHF.

Here the CDR3 reads CASSSTGPYNEQFF. The CDR3 DNA sequence: TGTGCCAGCAGTTCGACGGGGCCATACAATGAGCAGTTCTTC. The chain recombines TRBV6-2 or TRBV6-3 with TRBJ2-1, with D possibly being TRBD1 or TRBD2 (5 bases each). V was shortened by 4 bases and J by 4 bases, with 11 bases between the two germline ends. The CDR3 has 14 amino acids. Germline loops: CDR1 MNHEY, CDR2 SVGEGT.

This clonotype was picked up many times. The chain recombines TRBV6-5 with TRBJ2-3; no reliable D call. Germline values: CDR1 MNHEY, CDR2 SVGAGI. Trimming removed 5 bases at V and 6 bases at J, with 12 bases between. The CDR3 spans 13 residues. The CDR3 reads CASSHPGVDTQYF. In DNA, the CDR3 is TGTGCCAGCAGTCACCCCGGAGTCGATACGCAGTATTTT.

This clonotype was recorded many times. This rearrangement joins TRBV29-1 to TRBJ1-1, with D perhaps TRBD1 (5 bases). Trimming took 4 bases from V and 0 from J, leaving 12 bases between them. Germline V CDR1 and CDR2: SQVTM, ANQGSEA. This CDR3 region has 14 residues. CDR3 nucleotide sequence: TGCAGCGTTGGAGGTAGGGACCTGAACACTGAAGCTTTCTTT. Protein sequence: CSVGGRDLNTEAFF.

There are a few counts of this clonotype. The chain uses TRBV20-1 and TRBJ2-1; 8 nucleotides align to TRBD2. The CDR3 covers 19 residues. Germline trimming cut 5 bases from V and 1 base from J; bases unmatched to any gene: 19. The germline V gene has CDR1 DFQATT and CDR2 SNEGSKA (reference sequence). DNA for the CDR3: TGCAGTGCTCAAACCCCCCCGCCGGGAGGGCCGGTATCCTACAATGAGCAGTTCTTC. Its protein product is CSAQTPPPGGPVSYNEQFF.

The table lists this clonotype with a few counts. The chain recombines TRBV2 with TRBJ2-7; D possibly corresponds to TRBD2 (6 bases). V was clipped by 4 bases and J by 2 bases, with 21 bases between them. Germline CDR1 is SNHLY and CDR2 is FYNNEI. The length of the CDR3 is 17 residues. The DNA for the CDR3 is TGTGCCAGCAGTGGAGGGGAGGACGAAACCGGGGCCTACGAGCAGTACTTC. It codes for CASSGGEDETGAYEQYF.

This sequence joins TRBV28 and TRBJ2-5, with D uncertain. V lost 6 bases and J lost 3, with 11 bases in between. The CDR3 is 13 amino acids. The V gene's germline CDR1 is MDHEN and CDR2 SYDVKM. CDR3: CASRDDGEETQYF. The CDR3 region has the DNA TGTGCCAGCAGGGATGATGGAGAAGAGACCCAGTACTTC.

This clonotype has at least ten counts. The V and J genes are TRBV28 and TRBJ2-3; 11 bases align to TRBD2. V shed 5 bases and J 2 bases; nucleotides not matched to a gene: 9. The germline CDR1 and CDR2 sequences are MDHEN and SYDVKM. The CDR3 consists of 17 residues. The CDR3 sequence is CASSPQTSGTSTDTQYF. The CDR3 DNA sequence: TGTGCCAGCAGTCCCCAGACTAGCGGGACCTCCACAGATACGCAGTATTTT.

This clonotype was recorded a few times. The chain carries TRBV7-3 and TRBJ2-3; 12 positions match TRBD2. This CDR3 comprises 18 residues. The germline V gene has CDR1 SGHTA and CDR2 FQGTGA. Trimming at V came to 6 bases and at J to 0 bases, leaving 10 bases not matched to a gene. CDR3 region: CASSLSPLAGGSTDTQYF. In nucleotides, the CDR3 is TGTGCCAGCAGTCTCTCTCCGCTAGCGGGGGGGAGCACAGATACGCAGTATTTT.

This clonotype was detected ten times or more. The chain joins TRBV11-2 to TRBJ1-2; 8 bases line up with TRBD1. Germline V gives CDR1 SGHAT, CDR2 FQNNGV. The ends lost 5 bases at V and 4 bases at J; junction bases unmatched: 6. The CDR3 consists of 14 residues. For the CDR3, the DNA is TGTGCCAGCAGCCCCTGGACAGGGACCTATGGCTACACCTTC. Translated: CASSPWTGTYGYTF.

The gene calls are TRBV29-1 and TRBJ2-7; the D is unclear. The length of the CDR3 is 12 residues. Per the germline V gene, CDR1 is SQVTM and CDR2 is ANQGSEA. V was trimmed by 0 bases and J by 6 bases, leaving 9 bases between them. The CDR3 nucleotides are TGCAGCGTTGAAGATCTTGTAGCCGAGCAGTACTTC. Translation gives CSVEDLVAEQYF.

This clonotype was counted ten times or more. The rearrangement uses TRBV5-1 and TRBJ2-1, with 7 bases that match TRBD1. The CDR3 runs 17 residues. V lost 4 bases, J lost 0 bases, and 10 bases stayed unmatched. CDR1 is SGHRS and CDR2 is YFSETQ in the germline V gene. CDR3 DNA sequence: TGCGCCAGCAGCCCCCCTTCGACAGGGAGCTCCTACAATGAGCAGTTCTTC. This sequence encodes CASSPPSTGSSYNEQFF.

CDR3 bases: TGTGCCAGCAGCTCCCCGCAGGGTGCTGAAGCTTTCTTT. Amino acid sequence: CASSSPQGAEAFF. The V gene is TRBV9, the J gene TRBJ1-1; TRBD1 might be the D (5 bases). CDR1 SGDLS and CDR2 YYNGEE come from the germline V gene. The V end lost 4 bases, the J end lost 6 bases, and 13 bases lay between the germline ends. The CDR3 sequence is 13 residues long.

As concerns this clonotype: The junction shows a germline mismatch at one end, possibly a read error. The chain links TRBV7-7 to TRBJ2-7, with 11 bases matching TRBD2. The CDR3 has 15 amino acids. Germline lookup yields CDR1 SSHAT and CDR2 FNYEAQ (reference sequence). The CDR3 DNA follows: TGTGCTAGCAGCCCATATAGCGGGGGGGCCTACGAGCAGTACTTC. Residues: CASSPYSGGAYEQYF. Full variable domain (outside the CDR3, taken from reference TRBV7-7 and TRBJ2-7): GAGVSQSPRYKVTKRGQDVTLRCDPISSHATLYWYQQALGQGPEFLTYFNYEAQPDKSGLPSDRFSAERPEGSISTLTIQRTEQRDSAMYRCASSPYSGGAYEQYFGPGTRLTVT.

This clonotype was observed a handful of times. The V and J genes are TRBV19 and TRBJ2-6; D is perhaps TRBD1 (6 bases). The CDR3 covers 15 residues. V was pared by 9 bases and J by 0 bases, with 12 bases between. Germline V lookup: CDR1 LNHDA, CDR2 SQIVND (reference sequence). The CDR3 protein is CASRGRISGANVLTF. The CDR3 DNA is TGTGCCAGCAGGGGACGGATCTCTGGGGCCAACGTCCTGACTTTC.

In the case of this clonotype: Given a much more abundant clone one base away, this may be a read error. The CDR3 protein is CASSLGSVYGYTF. CDR3 in DNA: TGTGCCAGCAGCTTGGGGTCGGTCTATGGCTACACCTTC. The chain couples TRBV5-5 to TRBJ1-2; D call uncertain. The CDR3 contains 13 residues. Germline CDR1 SGHKS, CDR2 YYEKEE (reference sequence). The V end lost 0 bases, the J end lost 4 bases, and 7 bases lay between the germline ends.

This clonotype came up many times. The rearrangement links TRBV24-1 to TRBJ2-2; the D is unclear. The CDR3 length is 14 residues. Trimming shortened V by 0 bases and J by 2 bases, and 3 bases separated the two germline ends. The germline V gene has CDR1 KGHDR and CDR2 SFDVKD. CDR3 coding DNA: TGTGCCACCAGTGATTTGGTAAACACCGGGGAGCTGTTTTTT. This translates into CATSDLVNTGELFF.

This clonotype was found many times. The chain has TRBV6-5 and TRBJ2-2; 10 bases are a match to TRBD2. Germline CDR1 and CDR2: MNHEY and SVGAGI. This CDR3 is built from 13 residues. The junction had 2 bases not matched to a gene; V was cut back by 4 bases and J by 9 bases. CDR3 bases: TGTGCCAGCAGTTCGACTAGCGGGCGGGAGCTGTTTTTT. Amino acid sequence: CASSSTSGRELFF.

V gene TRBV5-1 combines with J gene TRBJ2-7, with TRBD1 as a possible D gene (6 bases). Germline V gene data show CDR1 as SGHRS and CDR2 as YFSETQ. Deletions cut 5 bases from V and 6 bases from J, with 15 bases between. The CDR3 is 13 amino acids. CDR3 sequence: CASRWSGVSEQYF. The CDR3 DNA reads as TGCGCCAGCAGGTGGTCAGGGGTGAGCGAGCAGTACTTC.

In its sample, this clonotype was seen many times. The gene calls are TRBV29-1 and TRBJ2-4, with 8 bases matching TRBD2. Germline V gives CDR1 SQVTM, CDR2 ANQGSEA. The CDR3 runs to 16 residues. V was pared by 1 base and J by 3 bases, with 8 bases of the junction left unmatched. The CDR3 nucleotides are TGCAGCGTTGAAGCCCTCGGGCTAGCGGGCAAAAACATTCAGTACTTC. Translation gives CSVEALGLAGKNIQYF.

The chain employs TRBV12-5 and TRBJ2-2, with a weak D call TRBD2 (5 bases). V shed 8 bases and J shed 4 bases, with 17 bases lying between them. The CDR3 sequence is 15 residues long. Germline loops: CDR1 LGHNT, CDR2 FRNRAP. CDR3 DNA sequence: TGTGCTAGTACTGGGGAGCGGAGCCCCACCGGGGAGCTGTTTTTT. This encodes CASTGERSPTGELFF.

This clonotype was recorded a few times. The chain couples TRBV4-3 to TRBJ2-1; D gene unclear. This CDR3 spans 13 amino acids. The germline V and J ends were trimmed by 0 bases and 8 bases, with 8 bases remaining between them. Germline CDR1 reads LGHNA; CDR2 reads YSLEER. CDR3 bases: TGCGCCAGCAGCCAAGACAACAGTGATGAGCAGTTCTTC. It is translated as CASSQDNSDEQFF.

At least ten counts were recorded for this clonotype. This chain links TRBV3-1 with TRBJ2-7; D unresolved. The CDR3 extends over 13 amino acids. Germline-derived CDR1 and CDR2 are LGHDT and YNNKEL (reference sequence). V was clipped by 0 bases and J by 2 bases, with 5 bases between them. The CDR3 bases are TGTGCCAGCAGCCAAGAGTCTCCCTACGAGCAGTACTTC. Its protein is CASSQESPYEQYF.

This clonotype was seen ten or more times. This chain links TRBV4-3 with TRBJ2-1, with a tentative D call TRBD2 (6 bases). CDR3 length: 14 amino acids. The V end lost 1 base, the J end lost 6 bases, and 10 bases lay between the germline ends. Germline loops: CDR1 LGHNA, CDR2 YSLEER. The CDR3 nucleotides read TGCGCCAGCAGCCAAGGGAGGGGCTTCAATGAGCAGTTCTTC. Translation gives CASSQGRGFNEQFF.

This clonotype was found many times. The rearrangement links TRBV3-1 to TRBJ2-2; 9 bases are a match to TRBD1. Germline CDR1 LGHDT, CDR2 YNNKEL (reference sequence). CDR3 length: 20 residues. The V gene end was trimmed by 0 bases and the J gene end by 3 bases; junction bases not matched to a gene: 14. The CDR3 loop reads CASSQDHRTWDRADTGELFF. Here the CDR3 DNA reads TGTGCCAGCAGCCAAGACCATCGGACTTGGGACAGGGCGGACACCGGGGAGCTGTTTTTT. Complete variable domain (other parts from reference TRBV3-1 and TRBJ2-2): DTAVSQTPKYLVTQMGNDKSIKCEQNLGHDTMYWYKQDSKKFLKIMFSYNNKELIINETVPNRFSPKSPDKAHLNLHINSLELGDSAVYFCASSQDHRTWDRADTGELFFGEGSRLTVL.

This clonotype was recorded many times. In nucleotides, the CDR3 is TGCGCCAGCAGCTCCGGGACCGTAGCCACAGATACGCAGTATTTT. Encoded protein: CASSSGTVATDTQYF. The chain uses TRBV5-1 and TRBJ2-3; D may match TRBD1 or TRBD2 (5 bases each). There are 15 residues in the CDR3. CDR1 is SGHRS and CDR2 is YFSETQ in the germline V gene. Between the trimmed V and J ends, which lost 3 bases and 2 bases, there was a span of 13 bases.